By sample fraction, the clone carrying this TCR beta chain is medium-sized. TCRdb used MiXCR to reprocess the PCR reads, holding one entry per CDR3 protein. The repertoire has roughly 13,000 distinct CDR3 sequences, approximately 43% of them found once; the top ten carry 15% to 20%. This record belongs to a study of CD4 and CD8 cells across lung adenocarcinoma regions. Germline loops: CDR1 MNHNS, CDR2 SASEGT. J gave up 11 bases and V 6 bases, and 17 bases lay outside the gene matches. The CDR3 extends over 17 amino acids. The patients had localized lung adenocarcinoma, a non-small cell subtype. The rearrangement joins TRBV6-1 to TRBJ2-5; 14 nucleotides line up with TRBD2. The sequencing input was CD4+ T cells from the center of a lung tumor. The sequence came from a male donor with lung adenocarcinoma. The CD4 and CD8 labels of this study may be unreliable. The CDR3 region is CASSTGTSGRAIYKQYF. CDR3 sequence (DNA): TGTGCCAGCAGCACCGGGACTAGCGGGAGAGCAATCTACAAGCAGTACTTC.